This T cell receptor beta chain derives from a study of blood T cell repertoires in COVID-19. Study in general: Material from acute and convalescent COVID-19 was sourced from the United States, Italy and Spain. The cDNA or gDNA used as material had been derived from T cells, B-cell-depleted T cells, or PBMCs.

CDR1 and CDR2 from the germline V gene are MNHNY and SVGAGI (reference sequence). V was pared by 5 bases and J by 1 base, with 11 bases between. This CDR3 has 14 residues. Original handling: Amplified reference gene primers provided the basis for estimating nucleated cell counts. Repertoires were generated with immunoSEQ multiplex PCR, while TCRdb's copy carries only in-frame clones and drops some. The D gene and trimming were derived from the DNA, and the V and J assignments and clone size from that table. Among about 270,000 clones listed, about nine tenths were seen once. Material: peripheral blood. This TCR was recovered from a man between 45 and 60 years old with acute or convalescent COVID-19. The chain carries TRBV6-6 and TRBJ2-5, with D possibly TRBD1 on 5 matching bases. The CDR3: CASSDRQPQETQYF. Written as DNA, the CDR3 is TGTGCCAGCAGTGACCGACAGCCCCAAGAGACCCAGTACTTC.